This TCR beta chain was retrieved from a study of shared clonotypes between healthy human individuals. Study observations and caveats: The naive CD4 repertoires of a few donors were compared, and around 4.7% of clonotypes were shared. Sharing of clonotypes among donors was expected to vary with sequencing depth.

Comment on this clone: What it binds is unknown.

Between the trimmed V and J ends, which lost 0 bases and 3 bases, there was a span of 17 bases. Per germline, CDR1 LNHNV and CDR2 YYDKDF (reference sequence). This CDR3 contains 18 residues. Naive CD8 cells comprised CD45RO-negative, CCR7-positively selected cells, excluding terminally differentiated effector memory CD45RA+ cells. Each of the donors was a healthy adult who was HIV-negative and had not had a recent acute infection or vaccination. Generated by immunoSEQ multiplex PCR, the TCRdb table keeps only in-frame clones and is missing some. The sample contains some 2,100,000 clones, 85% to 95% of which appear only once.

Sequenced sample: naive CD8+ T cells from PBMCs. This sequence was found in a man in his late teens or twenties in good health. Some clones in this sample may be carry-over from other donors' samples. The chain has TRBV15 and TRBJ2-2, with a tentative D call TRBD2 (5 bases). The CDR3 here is CATSRDRARAGDTGELFF. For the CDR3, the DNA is TGTGCCACCAGCAGAGATAGGGCGAGAGCCGGGGACACCGGGGAGCTGTTTTTT. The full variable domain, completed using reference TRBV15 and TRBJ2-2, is DAMVIQNPRYQVTQFGKPVTLSCSQTLNHNVMYWYQQKSSQAPKLLFHYYDKDFNNEADTPDNFQSRRPNTSFCFLDIRSPGLGDTAMYLCATSRDRARAGDTGELFFGEGSRLTVL.